A single T cell receptor beta chain is shown here with its context. The data derive from a study of T cell changes during pregnancy in multiple sclerosis. Germline values: CDR1 MNHEY, CDR2 SMNVEV (reference sequence). V lost 5 bases to trimming and J lost 8 bases, with 12 bases between them. The CDR3 is 12 residues long. Profiling relied on immunoSEQ multiplex PCR, and the TCRdb table lists in-frame clones only, not all of them. This sample has about 77,000 clones, with about nine tenths found just once. The receptor was isolated from a female donor with multiple sclerosis, enrolled in a pregnancy study. Material: peripheral blood, obtained before pregnancy. This chain joins TRBV27 and TRBJ1-2, with a tentative D call TRBD1 (6 bases). The CDR3 DNA sequence: TGTGCCAGCAGTCCCAGGGGAAACGGCTACACCTTC. Translating gives CASSPRGNGYTF.